A selection of T cell receptor beta chains follows, all from one sample in a study of neoadjuvant nivolumab and ipilimumab in lung cancer. TCRdb's table, derived via immunoSEQ multiplex PCR, lists solely in-frame clones and lacks some. The sample records approximately 35,000 clones, roughly nine tenths being singletons. This material consisted of peripheral blood, taken after neoadjuvant nivolumab, alone or with ipilimumab, at or shortly before surgery. All receptors come from an adult with non-small cell lung cancer. The CDR3 runs from the conserved cysteine through the conserved F or W. Fields, in order: CDR3 length, clone size, D gene, V gene, J gene, CDR3 protein, CDR3 DNA. A D gene is named only where the DNA matches it firmly. Not every row has a clone size; where given, it reads once, few, many or a size class.

>12|.|.|TRBV6-5|TRBJ1-1
CASSFQGSEAFF
TGTGCCAGCAGTTTCCAGGGTTCTGAAGCTTTCTTT
>15|few|TRBD1|TRBV10-1|TRBJ2-7
CASSPGQGSRYEQYF
TGCGCCAGCAGTCCGGGACAGGGTTCTCGCTACGAGCAGTACTTC
>13|.|TRBD1|TRBV28|TRBJ1-2
CAGQRASRYGYTF
TGTGCGGGACAGCGGGCGTCTAGGTATGGCTACACCTTC
>14|.|.|TRBV5-5|TRBJ1-3
CASSLANRVNTIYF
TGTGCCAGCAGCTTGGCTAACAGGGTAAACACCATATATTTT
>18|.|TRBD1|TRBV2|TRBJ1-1
CASSEAIRRSTGGTEAFF
TGTGCCAGCAGTGAAGCGATAAGGAGAAGTACAGGGGGCACTGAAGCTTTCTTT
>13|.|.|TRBV25-1|TRBJ2-5
CASSERGRETQYF
TGTGCCAGCAGTGAACGGGGCCGAGAGACCCAGTACTTC
>15|.|TRBD1|TRBV5-5|TRBJ2-7
CASSLAQGVSYEQYF
TGTGCCAGCAGCTTGGCTCAGGGGGTCTCCTACGAGCAGTACTTC
>12|.|.|TRBV15|TRBJ1-5
CATSRENQPQHF
TGTGCCACCAGCAGAGAAAATCAGCCCCAGCATTTT
>16|.|.|TRBV4-2|TRBJ1-1
CASSQVPADVNTEAFF
TGTGCCAGCAGCCAAGTTCCAGCGGACGTGAACACTGAAGCTTTCTTT
>17|.|TRBD1|TRBV4-1|TRBJ2-3
CASSPYHQGASTDTQYF
TGCGCCAGCAGCCCGTATCACCAGGGGGCGAGCACAGATACGCAGTATTTT
>14|once|.|TRBV5-4|TRBJ1-1
CASSRERGYAEAFF
TGTGCCAGCAGCCGGGAAAGGGGTTATGCTGAAGCTTTCTTT
>13|.|.|TRBV5-4|TRBJ1-1
CACRRPENTEAFF
TGTGCCTGCAGGAGGCCAGAAAACACTGAAGCTTTCTTT
>18|once|.|TRBV18|TRBJ1-2
CASSPRDQSRIPVYGYTF
TGTGCCAGCTCACCACGGGATCAAAGCCGCATCCCAGTCTATGGCTACACCTTC
>14|.|.|TRBV5-1|TRBJ2-7
CASSLRRGSYEQYF
TGCGCCAGCAGCTTGAGACGAGGCTCCTACGAGCAGTACTTC
>15|.|.|TRBV5-6|TRBJ2-7
CASSPSDGKTYEQYF
TGTGCCAGCAGCCCCTCGGACGGGAAGACCTACGAGCAGTACTTC
>15|.|.|TRBV2|TRBJ1-1
CASSEMTGENTEAFF
TGTGCCAGCAGTGAGATGACGGGAGAAAACACTGAAGCTTTCTTT
>14|.|.|TRBV5-1|TRBJ2-7
CASSLLTSSREQYF
TGCGCCAGCAGCCTCCTAACTAGCTCGAGGGAGCAGTACTTC
>15|.|TRBD1|TRBV27|TRBJ1-1
CASSLSGQGIGEAFF
TGTGCCAGCAGTTTATCGGGACAGGGGATCGGAGAAGCTTTCTTT
>15|.|TRBD1|TRBV5-1|TRBJ1-1
CASSFRQGATTEAFF
TGCGCCAGCAGCTTTAGACAGGGGGCGACCACTGAAGCTTTCTTT
>12|few|.|TRBV7-9|TRBJ2-5
CASSKVGETQYF
TGTGCCAGCAGCAAGGTTGGGGAGACCCAGTACTTC
>16|.|TRBD2|TRBV4-1|TRBJ2-7
CASSPFRAGVNYEQYF
TGCGCCAGCAGCCCGTTCCGGGCGGGAGTCAACTACGAGCAGTACTTC
>14|few|TRBD1|TRBV29-1|TRBJ1-2
CSGKGGQGVGGYTF
TGCAGCGGGAAAGGAGGACAGGGAGTAGGTGGCTACACCTTC
>15|.|TRBD1|TRBV7-9|TRBJ2-2
CASKMGQGLAGELFF
TGTGCCAGCAAGATGGGACAGGGGTTGGCCGGGGAGCTGTTTTTT
>15|once|.|TRBV18|TRBJ2-1
CASSPPTSSYNEQFF
TGTGCCAGCTCACCACCGACCAGCTCCTACAATGAGCAGTTCTTC
>15|.|.|TRBV15|TRBJ1-2
CATSRVARGPYGYTF
TGTGCCACCAGCAGAGTCGCTCGGGGGCCTTATGGCTACACCTTC
>16|.|.|TRBV19|TRBJ2-1
CASSTGLLSSYNEQFF
TGTGCCAGTAGTACGGGACTTCTGAGCTCCTACAATGAGCAGTTCTTC
>14|few|.|TRBV11-2|TRBJ2-7
CASSQSLRAYEQYF
TGTGCCAGCAGCCAGTCACTTAGGGCCTACGAGCAGTACTTC
>12|.|.|TRBV9|TRBJ2-1
CASSAPNNEQFF
TGTGCCAGCAGCGCCCCGAATAATGAGCAGTTCTTC
>16|once|.|TRBV2|TRBJ1-5
CASRVGAGDSNQPQHF
TGTGCCAGCAGGGTCGGGGCAGGGGATAGCAATCAGCCCCAGCATTTT
>14|.|.|TRBV27|TRBJ2-7
CASSRAGTLSEQYF
TGTGCCAGCAGTCGGGCCGGGACTCTCTCCGAGCAGTACTTC
>17|.|.|TRBV2|TRBJ1-1
CASRYLGGGVGNTEAFF
TGTGCCAGCAGGTACCTCGGGGGAGGTGTCGGGAACACTGAAGCTTTCTTT
>16|.|TRBD2|TRBV4-1|TRBJ2-1
CASSQSLGLAGGTQFF
TGCGCCAGCAGCCAATCCTTGGGACTAGCGGGAGGCACGCAGTTCTTC
>13|few|.|TRBV7-3|TRBJ2-3
CASSGGQFDTQYF
TGTGCCAGCAGCGGTGGACAATTCGATACGCAGTATTTT
>16|once|TRBD2|TRBV5-4|TRBJ2-3
CASSLGLAGPHDTQYF
TGTGCCAGCAGCTTAGGACTAGCGGGACCCCACGATACGCAGTATTTT
>15|once|.|TRBV9|TRBJ1-1
CASSPGQTTNTEAFF
TGTGCCAGCAGCCCAGGACAGACCACCAACACTGAAGCTTTCTTT
>17|.|TRBD2|TRBV29-1|TRBJ2-2
CSVGGALAGGHTGELFF
TGCAGCGTTGGGGGGGCCCTAGCGGGAGGTCACACCGGGGAGCTGTTTTTT
>14|.|.|TRBV10-2|TRBJ2-7
CASSAYEGETEQYF
TGCGCCAGCAGCGCTTATGAGGGCGAGACCGAGCAGTACTTC